This T cell receptor beta chain is from a study of cytomegalovirus exposure and HLA in healthy donors. Study in general: Drawn from HLA-typed donors, 83 million or so unique TCRs were held in an early data release. Study-wide results and limits: The sole available immune exposure information was CMV serostatus. An analysis was carried out later, and it reportedly showed fewer N-insertions in an Asian-associated ancestry cluster than the roughly 700-donor mean.

PCR used 60 Vbeta primers and 13 Jbeta primers. Profiling relied on immunoSEQ multiplex PCR, and the TCRdb table lists in-frame clones only, not all of them. The top ten clones hold about 9.4% of a sample with fewer than 110,000 clones, 75% to 85% of them seen once. Participants comprised healthy donors of bone marrow. Remarks on this clone: Antigen: not known.

This receptor was taken from a young woman in good health and CMV-seropositive. Source material: PBMCs.

In DNA form, the CDR3 reads TGTGCCAGCAAAGGACAGGGTTTAAATGAGCAGTTCTTC. Amino acids: CASKGQGLNEQFF. The chain employs TRBV2 and TRBJ2-1, with 8 positions matching TRBD1. The CDR3 sequence is 13 residues long. V trimming: 7 bases; J trimming: 7 bases; junction bases outside the gene matches: 6. Germline CDR1 SNHLY, CDR2 FYNNEI.